This T cell receptor beta chain emerged from a study of blood T cell repertoires in COVID-19. Study at large: Sites in the United States, Italy and Spain provided acute and convalescent COVID-19 samples. Sample material is recorded as cDNA or gDNA derived from T cells, B-cell-depleted T cells, or PBMCs.

Repertoires were generated with immunoSEQ multiplex PCR, while TCRdb's copy carries only in-frame clones and drops some. Of about 76,000 clones in the sample, about 85% were seen once. Looked up from germline, CDR1 is MNHNS and CDR2 is SASEGT. The CDR3 is 15 amino acids. V shed 2 bases and J 8 bases; nucleotides not matched to a gene: 9. V and J are TRBV6-1 and TRBJ1-2; the match to TRBD1 covers 9 bases. Source material: peripheral blood. This receptor was identified in a man in his sixties with COVID-19, enrolled during active disease. Here the CDR3 DNA reads TGTGCCAGCAGTGAAACCGGGACAGGGAACCCCGGCTACACCTTC. Translating it yields CASSETGTGNPGYTF.